This entry lists 13 T cell receptor beta chains sequenced from one sample in a study of T cells in Graves' hyperthyroidism and ophthalmopathy. Template material for amplifying TCR beta CDR3 regions consisted of RNA transcripts. When the TCR CDR3 underwent first-round RT-PCR, the HTBI primer set was used. TCRdb recomputed calls from the multiplex PCR reads with MiXCR, one row per CDR3 protein. The sample lists about 520,000 distinct CDR3 sequences; around 24% were seen once. The sequenced sample was blood. The receptor source for this set is a woman aged 25-40 years with Graves' ophthalmopathy.

There are a few counts of this clonotype. The chain uses TRBV11-2 and TRBJ1-1; TRBD1 aligns across 8 bases. The CDR3 sequence is 17 residues long. Unmatched junction bases numbered 7, after V lost 0 bases and J lost 1 base. Germline V gives CDR1 SGHAT, CDR2 FQNNGV. This CDR3 reads CASSLEGGRGRNTEAFF. The DNA for the CDR3 is TGTGCCAGCAGCTTAGAGGGGGGCAGGGGGCGGAACACTGAAGCTTTCTTT.

The count of this clonotype is one. The chain recombines TRBV6-5 with TRBJ2-7, with TRBD1 matching over 8 bases. V dropped 4 bases and J dropped 4; count of bases not matched to a gene: 12. This CDR3 is 16 amino acids long. CDR1 is MNHEY and CDR2 is SVGAGI in the germline V gene. The CDR3 nucleotides read TGTGCCAGCAGTTCCCTGGCTAGGCAGGGGGCTTACGAGCAGTACTTC. Its translation is CASSSLARQGAYEQYF.

This clonotype was seen ten or more times. The genes are TRBV12-3 or TRBV12-4 and TRBJ2-6; 7 nucleotides line up with TRBD1. There are 18 residues in the CDR3. V shed 2 bases, J shed 1 base, and the junction held 8 bases outside the gene matches. The CDR3 DNA reads as TGTGCCAGCAGTTTAACGGGCCAGGGGGTGTCTGGGGCCAACGTCCTGACTTTC. Translation gives CASSLTGQGVSGANVLTF.

This clonotype was found many times. The chain recombines TRBV28 with TRBJ1-1; 11 nucleotides line up with TRBD1. Per the germline V gene, CDR1 is MDHEN and CDR2 is SYDVKM. Unmatched junction bases numbered 7, after V lost 2 bases and J lost 5 bases. The CDR3 spans 16 residues. CDR3 nucleotide sequence: TGTGCCAGCAGTTTACTGGAAGGGACAGGGGGTACTGAAGCTTTCTTT. Protein product: CASSLLEGTGGTEAFF.

The count of this clonotype is one. The chain links TRBV7-8 to TRBJ2-7, with D perhaps TRBD2 (6 bases). The CDR3 extends over 14 amino acids. The germline gives CDR1 SGHVS, CDR2 FQNEAQ. V lost 3 bases to trimming and J lost 3 bases, with 12 bases between them. CDR3 sequence reads: CASSFGGVGYEQYF. DNA for the CDR3: TGTGCCAGCAGCTTCGGAGGGGTGGGCTACGAGCAGTACTTC.

V usage is TRBV9 and J usage is TRBJ2-2; TRBD1 matches at 8 bases. There are 16 residues in the CDR3. The germline V gene has CDR1 SGDLS and CDR2 YYNGEE. The V and J ends lost 3 bases and 6 bases, in that order; junction bases with no gene match: 10. The CDR3 DNA sequence: TGTGCCAGCAGCGCCCGGACAGGGATAGACCCCGGGGAGCTGTTTTTT. It codes for CASSARTGIDPGELFF. The variable domain in full, completed from reference TRBV9 and TRBJ2-2, reads DSGVTQTPKHLITATGQRVTLRCSPRSGDLSVYWYQQSLDQGLQFLIQYYNGEERAKGNILERFSAQQFPDLHSELNLSSLELGDSALYFCASSARTGIDPGELFFGEGSRLTVL.

The J gene is TRBJ1-3, the V gene TRBV11-2; D is perhaps TRBD1 (5 bases). CDR3 length equals 15 residues. Germline V lookup: CDR1 SGHAT, CDR2 FQNNGV. V gave up 1 base and J gave up 3 bases, with 10 bases separating them. Here the CDR3 DNA reads TGTGCCAGCAGCTTAGCTGGGGGATTTGGAAACACCATATATTTT. It encodes CASSLAGGFGNTIYF.

Many counts were recorded for this clonotype. The chain links TRBV11-2 to TRBJ2-5; D is ambiguous. V lost 3 bases and J lost 0, with 5 bases in between. Germline values: CDR1 SGHAT, CDR2 FQNNGV. CDR3 size: 13 residues. The CDR3 DNA is TGTGCCAGCAGCTTTTTTTACCAAGAGACCCAGTACTTC. Translation gives CASSFFYQETQYF.

This clonotype was found many times. This chain joins TRBV12-3 or TRBV12-4 and TRBJ2-7, with 9 nucleotides matching TRBD1. The CDR3 loop spans 16 amino acids. V was clipped by 5 bases and J by 1 base; unmatched bases: 9. CDR3 protein: CASSTPGTGISYEQYF. The CDR3 DNA reads as TGTGCCAGCAGTACTCCCGGGACAGGGATTTCCTACGAGCAGTACTTC.

This clonotype appeared many times. The rearrangement links TRBV6-2 or TRBV6-3 to TRBJ2-5, with D possibly matching TRBD2 (5 bases). The V gene lost 5 bases and the J gene lost 5 bases, with 18 bases spanning the gap. Per the germline V gene, CDR1 is MNHEY and CDR2 is SVGEGT. This CDR3 contains 15 residues. Written as DNA, the CDR3 is TGTGCCAGCAGTAAAGGACTGGACTTGGGGGAGACCCAGTACTTC. Translated, it gives CASSKGLDLGETQYF.

The table lists this clonotype with many counts. The rearrangement links TRBV6-5 to TRBJ2-7, with D perhaps assigned TRBD1 or TRBD2 (7 bases each). The V and J ends lost 5 bases and 4 bases respectively, with 18 bases between them. The CDR3 loop spans 15 amino acids. Germline CDR1 MNHEY, CDR2 SVGAGI. The DNA of the CDR3 is TGTGCCAGCAGTAACCCAGGGGGGGCGGGTTACGAGCAGTACTTC. This encodes CASSNPGGAGYEQYF.

This clonotype was counted at least ten times. This rearrangement joins TRBV9 to TRBJ2-2, with 7 positions matching TRBD2. CDR3 length: 15 residues. Germline V lookup: CDR1 SGDLS, CDR2 YYNGEE. V shed 4 bases and J 0 bases; nucleotides not matched to a gene: 3. The CDR3 bases are TGTGCCAGCAGCCCCGGGGGGACGAACACCGGGGAGCTGTTTTTT. Translating gives CASSPGGTNTGELFF.

The V and J genes are TRBV19 and TRBJ1-2; 7 nucleotides match TRBD1. The CDR3 covers 13 residues. Germline CDR1 and CDR2: LNHDA and SQIVND (reference sequence). The V and J ends lost 7 bases and 2 bases, in that order; junction bases with no gene match: 4. This CDR3 is CASTQTGNYGYTF. The DNA for the CDR3 is TGTGCCAGTACCCAGACAGGGAACTATGGCTACACCTTC.